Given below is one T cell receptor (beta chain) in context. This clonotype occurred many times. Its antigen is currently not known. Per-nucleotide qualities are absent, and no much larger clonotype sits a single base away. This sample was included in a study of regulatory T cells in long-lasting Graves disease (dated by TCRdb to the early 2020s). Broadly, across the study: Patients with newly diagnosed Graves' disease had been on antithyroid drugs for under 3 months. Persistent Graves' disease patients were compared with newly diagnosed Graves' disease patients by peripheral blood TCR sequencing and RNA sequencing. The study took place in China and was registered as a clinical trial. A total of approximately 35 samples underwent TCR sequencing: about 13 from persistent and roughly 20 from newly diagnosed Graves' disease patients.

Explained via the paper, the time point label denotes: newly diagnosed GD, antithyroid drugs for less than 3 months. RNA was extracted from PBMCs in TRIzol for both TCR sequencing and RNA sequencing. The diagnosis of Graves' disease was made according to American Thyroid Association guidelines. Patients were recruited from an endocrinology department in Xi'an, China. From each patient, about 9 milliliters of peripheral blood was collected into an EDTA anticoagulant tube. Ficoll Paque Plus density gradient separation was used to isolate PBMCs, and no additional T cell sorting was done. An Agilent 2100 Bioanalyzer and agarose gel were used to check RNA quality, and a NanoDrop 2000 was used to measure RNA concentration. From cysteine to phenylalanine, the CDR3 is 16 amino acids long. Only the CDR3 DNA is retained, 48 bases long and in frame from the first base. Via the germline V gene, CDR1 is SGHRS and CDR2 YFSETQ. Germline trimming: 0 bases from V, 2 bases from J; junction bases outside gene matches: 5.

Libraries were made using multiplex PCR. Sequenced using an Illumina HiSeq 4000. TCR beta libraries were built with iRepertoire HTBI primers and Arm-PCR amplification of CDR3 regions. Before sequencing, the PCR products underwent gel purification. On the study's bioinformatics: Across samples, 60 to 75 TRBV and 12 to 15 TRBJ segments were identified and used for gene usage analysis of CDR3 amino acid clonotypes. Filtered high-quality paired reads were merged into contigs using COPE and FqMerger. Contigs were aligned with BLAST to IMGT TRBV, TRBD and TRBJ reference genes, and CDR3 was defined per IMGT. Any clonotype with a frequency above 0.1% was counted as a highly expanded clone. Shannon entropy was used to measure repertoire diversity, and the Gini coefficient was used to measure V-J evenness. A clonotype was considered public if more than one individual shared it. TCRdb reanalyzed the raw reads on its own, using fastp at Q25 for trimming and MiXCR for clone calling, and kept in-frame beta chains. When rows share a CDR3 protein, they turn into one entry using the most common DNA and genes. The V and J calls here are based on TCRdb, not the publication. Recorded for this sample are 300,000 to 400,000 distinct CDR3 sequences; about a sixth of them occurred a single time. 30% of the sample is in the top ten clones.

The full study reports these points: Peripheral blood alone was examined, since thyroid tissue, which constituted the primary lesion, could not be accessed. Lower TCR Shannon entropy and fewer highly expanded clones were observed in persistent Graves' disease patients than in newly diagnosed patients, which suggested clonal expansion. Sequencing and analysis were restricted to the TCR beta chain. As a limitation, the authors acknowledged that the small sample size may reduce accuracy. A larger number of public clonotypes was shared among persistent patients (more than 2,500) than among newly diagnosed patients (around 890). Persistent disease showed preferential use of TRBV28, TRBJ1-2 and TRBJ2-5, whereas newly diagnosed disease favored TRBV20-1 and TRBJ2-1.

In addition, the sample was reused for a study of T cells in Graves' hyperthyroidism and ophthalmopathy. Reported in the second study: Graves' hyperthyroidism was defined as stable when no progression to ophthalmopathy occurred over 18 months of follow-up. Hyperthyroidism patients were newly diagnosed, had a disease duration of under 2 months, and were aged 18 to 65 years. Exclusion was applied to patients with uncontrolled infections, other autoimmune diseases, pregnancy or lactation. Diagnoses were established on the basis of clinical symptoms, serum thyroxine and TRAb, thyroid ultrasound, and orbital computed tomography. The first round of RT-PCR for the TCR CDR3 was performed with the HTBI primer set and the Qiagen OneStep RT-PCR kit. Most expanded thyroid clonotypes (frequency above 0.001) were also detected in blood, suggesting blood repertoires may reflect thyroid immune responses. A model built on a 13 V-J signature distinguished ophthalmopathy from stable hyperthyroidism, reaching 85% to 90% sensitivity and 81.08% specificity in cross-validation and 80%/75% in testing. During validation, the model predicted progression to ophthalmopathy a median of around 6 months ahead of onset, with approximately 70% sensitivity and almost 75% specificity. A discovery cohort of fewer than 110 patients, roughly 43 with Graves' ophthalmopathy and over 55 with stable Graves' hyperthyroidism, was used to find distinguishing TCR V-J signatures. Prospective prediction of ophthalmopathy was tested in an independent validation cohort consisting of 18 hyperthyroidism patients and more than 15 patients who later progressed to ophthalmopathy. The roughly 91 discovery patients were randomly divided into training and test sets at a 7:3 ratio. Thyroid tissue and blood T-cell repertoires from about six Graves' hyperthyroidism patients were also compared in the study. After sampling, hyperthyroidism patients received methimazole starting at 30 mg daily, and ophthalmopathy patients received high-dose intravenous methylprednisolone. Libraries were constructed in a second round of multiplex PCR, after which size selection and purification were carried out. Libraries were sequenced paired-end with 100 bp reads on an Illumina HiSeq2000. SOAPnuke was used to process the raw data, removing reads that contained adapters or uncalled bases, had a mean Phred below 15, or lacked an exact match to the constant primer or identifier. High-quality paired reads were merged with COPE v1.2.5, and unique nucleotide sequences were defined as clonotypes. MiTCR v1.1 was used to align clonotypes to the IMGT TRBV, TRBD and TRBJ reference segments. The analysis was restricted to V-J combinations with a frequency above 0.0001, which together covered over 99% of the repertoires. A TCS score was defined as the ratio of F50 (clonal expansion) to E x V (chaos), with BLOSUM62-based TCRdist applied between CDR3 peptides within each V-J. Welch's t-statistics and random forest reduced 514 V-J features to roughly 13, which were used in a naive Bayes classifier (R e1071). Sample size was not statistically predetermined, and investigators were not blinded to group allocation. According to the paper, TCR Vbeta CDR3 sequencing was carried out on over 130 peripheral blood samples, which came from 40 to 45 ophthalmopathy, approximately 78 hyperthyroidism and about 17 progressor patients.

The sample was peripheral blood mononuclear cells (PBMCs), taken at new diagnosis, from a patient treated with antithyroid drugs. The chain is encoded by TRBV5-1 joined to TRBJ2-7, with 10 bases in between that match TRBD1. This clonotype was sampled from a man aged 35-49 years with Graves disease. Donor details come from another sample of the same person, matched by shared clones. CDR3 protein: CASSLAPGTGAYEQYF. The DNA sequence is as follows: TGCGCCAGCAGCTTGGCCCCGGGGACAGGGGCCTACGAGCAGTACTTC.